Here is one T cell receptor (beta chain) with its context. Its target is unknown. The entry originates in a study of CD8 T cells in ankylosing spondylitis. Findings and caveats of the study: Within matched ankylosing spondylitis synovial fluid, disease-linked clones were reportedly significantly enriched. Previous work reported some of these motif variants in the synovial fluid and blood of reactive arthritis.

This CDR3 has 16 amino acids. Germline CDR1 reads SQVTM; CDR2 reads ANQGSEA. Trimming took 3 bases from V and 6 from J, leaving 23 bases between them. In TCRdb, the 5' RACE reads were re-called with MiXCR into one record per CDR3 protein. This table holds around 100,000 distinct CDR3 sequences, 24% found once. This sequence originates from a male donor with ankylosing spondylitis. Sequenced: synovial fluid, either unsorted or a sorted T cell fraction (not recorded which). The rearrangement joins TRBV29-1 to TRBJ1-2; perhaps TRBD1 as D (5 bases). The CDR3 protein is CSVDEGRQDLSDGYTF. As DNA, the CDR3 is TGCAGCGTTGATGAGGGACGCCAGGACCTGTCGGATGGCTACACCTTC.